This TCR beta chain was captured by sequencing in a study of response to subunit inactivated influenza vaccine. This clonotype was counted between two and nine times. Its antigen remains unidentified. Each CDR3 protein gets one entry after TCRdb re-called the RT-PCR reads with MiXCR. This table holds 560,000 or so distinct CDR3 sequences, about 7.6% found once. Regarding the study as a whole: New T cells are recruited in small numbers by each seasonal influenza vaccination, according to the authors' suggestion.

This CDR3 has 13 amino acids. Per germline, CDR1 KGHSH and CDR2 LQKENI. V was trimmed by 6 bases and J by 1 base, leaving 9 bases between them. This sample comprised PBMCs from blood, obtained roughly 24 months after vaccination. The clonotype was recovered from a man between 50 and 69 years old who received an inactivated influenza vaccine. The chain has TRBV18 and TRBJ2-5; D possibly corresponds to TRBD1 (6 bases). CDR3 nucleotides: TGTGCCAGCTCGGACAGTTTCCAAGAGACCCAGTACTTC. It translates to CASSDSFQETQYF.